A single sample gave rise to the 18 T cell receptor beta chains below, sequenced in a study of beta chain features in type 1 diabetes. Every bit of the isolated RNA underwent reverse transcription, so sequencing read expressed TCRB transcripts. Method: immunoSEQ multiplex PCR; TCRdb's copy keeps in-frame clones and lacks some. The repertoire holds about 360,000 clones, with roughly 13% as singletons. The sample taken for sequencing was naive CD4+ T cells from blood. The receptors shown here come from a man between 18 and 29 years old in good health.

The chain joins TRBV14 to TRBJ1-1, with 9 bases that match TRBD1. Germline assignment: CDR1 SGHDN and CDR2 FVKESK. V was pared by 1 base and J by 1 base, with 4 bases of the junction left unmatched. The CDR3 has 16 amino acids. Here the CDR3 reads CASSQGGQGKNTEAFF. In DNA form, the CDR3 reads TGTGCCAGCAGCCAAGGAGGACAGGGGAAGAACACTGAAGCTTTCTTT.

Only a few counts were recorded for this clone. DNA of the CDR3: TGTGCCAGCAGCCGACAGGGACTAGCGGGGATCAATGAGCAGTTCTTC. This encodes CASSRQGLAGINEQFF. The chain links TRBV28 to TRBJ2-1; 13 bases align to TRBD2. The V gene end was trimmed by 6 bases and the J gene end by 6 bases; junction bases not matched to a gene: 8. The CDR3 contains 16 residues. The germline V gene has CDR1 MDHEN and CDR2 SYDVKM.

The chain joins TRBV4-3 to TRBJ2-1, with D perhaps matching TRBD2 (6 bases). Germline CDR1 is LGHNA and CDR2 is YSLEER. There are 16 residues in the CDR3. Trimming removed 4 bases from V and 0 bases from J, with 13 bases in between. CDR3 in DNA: TGCGCCAGCAGCCGCGGGGCAGGGAGCTCCTACAATGAGCAGTTCTTC. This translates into CASSRGAGSSYNEQFF.

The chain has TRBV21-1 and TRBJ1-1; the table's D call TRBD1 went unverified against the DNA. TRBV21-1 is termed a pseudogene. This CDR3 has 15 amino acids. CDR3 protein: CASSKAATVNTEAFF. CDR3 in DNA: TGTGCCAGCAGCAAAGCGGCTACAGTGAACACTGAAGCTTTCTTT.

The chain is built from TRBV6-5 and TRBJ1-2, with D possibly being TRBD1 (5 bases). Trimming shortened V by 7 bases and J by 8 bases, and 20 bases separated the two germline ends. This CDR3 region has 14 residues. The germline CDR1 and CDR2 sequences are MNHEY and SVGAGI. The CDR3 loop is CASTIRDGGGGYTF. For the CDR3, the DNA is TGTGCCAGCACTATACGGGACGGGGGGGGAGGCTACACCTTC.

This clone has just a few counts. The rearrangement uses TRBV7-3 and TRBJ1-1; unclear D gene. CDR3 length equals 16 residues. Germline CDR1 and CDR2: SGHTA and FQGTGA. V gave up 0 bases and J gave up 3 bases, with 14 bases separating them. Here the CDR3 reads CASSLTSVLSDTEAFF. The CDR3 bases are TGTGCCAGCAGCTTAACGTCCGTCTTGTCGGACACTGAAGCTTTCTTT.

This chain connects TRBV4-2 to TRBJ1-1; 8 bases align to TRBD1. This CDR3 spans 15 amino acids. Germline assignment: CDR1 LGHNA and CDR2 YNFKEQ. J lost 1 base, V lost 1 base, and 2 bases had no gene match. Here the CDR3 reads CASSQGDRTNTEAFF. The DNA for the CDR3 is TGTGCCAGCAGCCAAGGGGACAGGACGAACACTGAAGCTTTCTTT.

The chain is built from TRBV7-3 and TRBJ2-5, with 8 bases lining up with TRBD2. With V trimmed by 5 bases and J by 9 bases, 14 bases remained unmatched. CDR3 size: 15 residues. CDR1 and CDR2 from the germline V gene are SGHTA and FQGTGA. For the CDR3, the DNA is TGTGCCAGCAGCCCCGGCGGCGGGGGGCTTGGGGCCCAGTACTTC. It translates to CASSPGGGGLGAQYF.

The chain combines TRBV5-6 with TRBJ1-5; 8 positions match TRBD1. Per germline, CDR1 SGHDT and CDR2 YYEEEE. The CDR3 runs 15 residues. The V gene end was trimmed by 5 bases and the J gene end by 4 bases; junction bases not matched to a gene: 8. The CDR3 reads CASRKTGVGNQPQHF. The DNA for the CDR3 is TGTGCCAGCAGAAAGACAGGGGTGGGGAATCAGCCCCAGCATTTT.

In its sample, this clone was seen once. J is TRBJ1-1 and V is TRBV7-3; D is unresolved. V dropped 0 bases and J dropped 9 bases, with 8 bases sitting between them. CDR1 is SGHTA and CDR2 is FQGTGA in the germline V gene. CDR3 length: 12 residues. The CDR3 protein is CASSLTRGKAFF. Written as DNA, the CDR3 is TGTGCCAGCAGCTTAACGCGAGGGAAAGCTTTCTTT.

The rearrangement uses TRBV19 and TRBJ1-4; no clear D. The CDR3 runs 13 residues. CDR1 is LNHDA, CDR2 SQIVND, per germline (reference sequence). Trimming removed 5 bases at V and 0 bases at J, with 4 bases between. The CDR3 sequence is CASSSSTNEKLFF. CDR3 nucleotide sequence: TGTGCCAGTAGTTCCTCAACTAATGAAAAACTGTTTTTT.

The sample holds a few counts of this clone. The CDR3 here is CASSLELAQETQYF. CDR3 DNA sequence: TGCGCCAGCAGCTTGGAACTAGCGCAAGAGACCCAGTACTTC. The V and J genes are TRBV5-1 and TRBJ2-5; 7 bases are shared with TRBD2. The CDR3 length is 14 residues. Germline values: CDR1 SGHRS, CDR2 YFSETQ. The ends lost 0 bases at V and 2 bases at J; junction bases unmatched: 1.

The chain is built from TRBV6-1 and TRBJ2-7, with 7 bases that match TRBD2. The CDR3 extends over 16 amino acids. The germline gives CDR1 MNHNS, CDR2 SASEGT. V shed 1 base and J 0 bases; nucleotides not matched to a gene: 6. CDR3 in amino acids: CASSEVASGFSYEQYF. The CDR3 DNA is TGTGCCAGCAGTGAAGTGGCTAGCGGATTCTCCTACGAGCAGTACTTC.

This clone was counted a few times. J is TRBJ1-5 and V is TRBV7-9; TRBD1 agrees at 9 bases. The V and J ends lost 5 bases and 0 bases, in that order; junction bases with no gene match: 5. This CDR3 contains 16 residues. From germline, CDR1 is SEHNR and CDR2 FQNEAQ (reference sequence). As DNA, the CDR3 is TGTGCCAGCAGCGCGACAGGGGGATATAGCAATCAGCCCCAGCATTTT. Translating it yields CASSATGGYSNQPQHF.

The CDR3 protein is CAWSQGWDRQFF. The CDR3 DNA reads as TGTGCCTGGAGTCAGGGATGGGATAGGCAGTTCTTC. The chain is built from TRBV30 and TRBJ2-1; D perhaps matches TRBD1 (5 bases). The CDR3 totals 12 residues. Between the trimmed V and J ends, which lost 2 bases and 12 bases, there was a span of 14 bases. Germline CDR1 and CDR2: GTSNPN and SVGIG (reference sequence).

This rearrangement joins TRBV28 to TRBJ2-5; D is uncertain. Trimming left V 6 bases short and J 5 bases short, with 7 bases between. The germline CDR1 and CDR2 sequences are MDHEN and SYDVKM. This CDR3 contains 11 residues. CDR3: CASSQRETQYF. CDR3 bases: TGTGCCAGCAGCCAGAGGGAGACCCAGTACTTC.

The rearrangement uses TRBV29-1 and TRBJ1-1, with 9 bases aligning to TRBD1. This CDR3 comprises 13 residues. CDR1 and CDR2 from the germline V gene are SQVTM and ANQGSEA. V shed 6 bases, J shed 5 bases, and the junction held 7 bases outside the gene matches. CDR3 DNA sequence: TGCAGCGTCGACGTTGGACAGGGGACTGAAGCTTTCTTT. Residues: CSVDVGQGTEAFF.

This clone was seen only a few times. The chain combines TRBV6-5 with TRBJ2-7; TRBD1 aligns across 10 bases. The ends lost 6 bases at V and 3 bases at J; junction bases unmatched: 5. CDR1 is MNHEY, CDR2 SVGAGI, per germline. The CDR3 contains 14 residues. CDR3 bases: TGTGCCAGCAGATCCGGGGACAGGGGCTACGAGCAGTACTTC. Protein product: CASRSGDRGYEQYF.